Listed below are T cell receptor beta chains from one sample, sequenced in a study of blood T cell repertoires in COVID-19. Using immunoSEQ multiplex PCR, the repertoire was profiled, and TCRdb retains in-frame clones only, with some absent. The table records roughly 240,000 clones, around 80% of them present only once. Sequencing was done on a sample of peripheral blood. These receptor sequences come from a man aged 35-49 years who had recovered from COVID-19. The CDR3 runs from the conserved cysteine through the conserved F or W. D genes are given only for firm matches. Rows give clone size only sometimes, using once, few, many, or a class for an expanded clone.

NA | TRBJ2-1 | NA | TRBV6-4 | CASSEFRQGPYNEQFF | TGTGCCAGCAGTGAATTTCGGCAGGGCCCCTACAATGAGCAGTTCTTC
NA | TRBJ1-5 | NA | TRBV16 | CASSPRDSPNQPQHF | TGTGCCAGCAGCCCCCGAGACAGCCCCAATCAGCCCCAGCATTTT
once | TRBJ2-3 | NA | TRBV5-1 | CASSLRGGGTDTQYF | TGCGCCAGCAGCTTGCGTGGCGGGGGCACAGATACGCAGTATTTT
NA | TRBJ2-1 | NA | TRBV7-9 | CASILEGNEQFF | TGTGCCAGCATACTCGAGGGCAATGAGCAGTTCTTC
NA | TRBJ2-5 | TRBD2 | TRBV24-1 | CATRWTRYKETQYF | TGTGCCACTCGTTGGACTAGATACAAAGAGACCCAGTACTTC
few | TRBJ2-1 | NA | TRBV6-5 | CASSLTRTAFNEQFF | TGTGCCAGCAGTTTGACTAGGACGGCCTTCAATGAGCAGTTCTTC
NA | TRBJ2-5 | TRBD2 | TRBV7-7 | CASSPRTSGGEETQYF | TGTGCTAGCAGCCCAAGGACTAGCGGGGGTGAAGAGACCCAGTACTTC
NA | TRBJ1-4 | NA | TRBV4-1 | CASSSGVATNEKLFF | TGCGCCAGCAGCTCCGGGGTTGCAACTAATGAAAAACTGTTTTTT
NA | TRBJ2-7 | NA | TRBV4-1 | CASSQEVGEDSYEQYF | TGCGCCAGCAGCCAAGAGGTCGGGGAAGACTCCTACGAGCAGTACTTC
NA | TRBJ2-1 | TRBD2 | TRBV7-2 | CASSPLVGGTYNEQFF | TGTGCCAGCAGCCCTCTTGTCGGGGGGACGTACAATGAGCAGTTCTTC
NA | TRBJ1-1 | TRBD1 | TRBV6-2/TRBV6-3 | CASSYVLGQVYEAFF | TGTGCCAGCAGTTACGTCCTGGGACAGGTCTATGAAGCTTTCTTT
NA | TRBJ1-1 | NA | TRBV18 | CASSPAGATGNTEAFF | TGTGCCAGCTCACCAGCGGGAGCTACAGGGAACACTGAAGCTTTCTTT
NA | TRBJ2-3 | TRBD2 | TRBV2 | CASRLLAGDTQYF | TGTGCCAGCAGGTTACTAGCGGGAGATACGCAGTATTTT
NA | TRBJ1-1 | TRBD1 | TRBV5-1 | CASSPGTGNTEAFF | TGCGCCAGCAGCCCCGGGACAGGGAACACTGAAGCTTTCTTT
NA | TRBJ2-6 | TRBD1 | TRBV19 | CASRRDSTSGANVLTF | TGTGCCAGTAGGAGGGACAGCACCTCTGGGGCCAACGTCCTGACTTTC
NA | TRBJ1-1 | NA | TRBV28 | CASSLRRIEAFF | TGTGCCAGCAGTTTGCGGCGGATTGAAGCTTTCTTT
NA | TRBJ2-7 | NA | TRBV29-1 | CSVAPSLGYEQYF | TGCAGCGTTGCCCCTAGCCTCGGCTACGAGCAGTACTTC
NA | TRBJ2-1 | TRBD2 | TRBV9 | CASSVAPGLAVRNEQFF | TGTGCCAGCAGCGTAGCCCCCGGACTAGCGGTTCGGAATGAGCAGTTCTTC
NA | TRBJ1-4 | TRBD1 | TRBV5-8 | CASSAGTGGFEKLFF | TGTGCCAGCAGCGCGGGGACAGGGGGCTTTGAAAAACTGTTTTTT
NA | TRBJ1-2 | TRBD1 | TRBV11-2 | CASSAHRGFNTF | TGTGCCAGCAGCGCCCACAGGGGCTTTAACACCTTC
NA | TRBJ1-2 | NA | TRBV25-1 | CASSEWSTKNRGYTF | TGTGCCAGCAGTGAATGGTCGACAAAGAACCGCGGCTACACCTTC
NA | TRBJ2-3 | TRBD2 | TRBV19 | CASSGGAADTQYF | TGTGCCAGTAGCGGGGGGGCCGCAGATACGCAGTATTTT
NA | TRBJ1-2 | TRBD1 | TRBV6-2/TRBV6-3 | CASSRPGQRPNYGYTF | TGTGCCAGCAGTCGACCGGGACAGCGACCTAACTATGGCTACACCTTC
NA | TRBJ2-7 | TRBD2 | TRBV6-5 | CASSSSGGWYEQYF | TGTGCCAGCAGTTCGAGCGGGGGGTGGTACGAGCAGTACTTC
NA | TRBJ2-3 | TRBD1 | TRBV9 | CASSLGTGGLDTQYF | TGTGCCAGCAGCCTAGGGACAGGGGGCTTGGATACGCAGTATTTT
NA | TRBJ1-3 | NA | TRBV4-3 | CASSQDVGNTIYF | TGCGCCAGCAGCCAAGACGTTGGAAACACCATATATTTT
once | TRBJ2-7 | NA | TRBV5-6 | CASSLGLEGYEQYF | TGTGCCAGCAGCTTGGGACTAGAAGGCTACGAGCAGTACTTC
NA | TRBJ2-3 | TRBD2 | TRBV2 | CASSDSGITYTQYF | TGTGCCAGCAGTGATAGCGGGATTACTTATACGCAGTATTTT
NA | TRBJ2-3 | NA | TRBV4-3 | CASSQGAPGETQYF | TGCGCCAGCAGCCAAGGTGCTCCGGGAGAGACGCAGTATTTT
many | TRBJ2-3 | TRBD2 | TRBV27 | CASSSVGGGARADTQYF | TGTGCCAGCAGTTCGGTCGGCGGGGGGGCCCGGGCAGATACGCAGTATTTT
NA | TRBJ2-3 | TRBD2 | TRBV5-4 | CASSLGPGGGTDTQYF | TGTGCCAGCAGCTTGGGACCGGGGGGGGGCACAGATACGCAGTATTTT
NA | TRBJ2-6 | NA | TRBV30 | CAWNKGSGANVLTF | TGTGCCTGGAATAAGGGGTCTGGGGCCAACGTCCTGACTTTC
NA | TRBJ2-6 | NA | TRBV24-1 | CATSAGGSGANVLTF | TGTGCCACCAGTGCTGGGGGGTCTGGGGCCAACGTCCTGACTTTC
NA | TRBJ1-1 | NA | TRBV11-2 | CASSPLGASMFTEAFF | TGTGCCAGCAGCCCCTTGGGGGCATCCATGTTCACTGAAGCTTTCTTT
NA | TRBJ1-1 | NA | TRBV27 | CASSLMAGNTEAFF | TGTGCCAGCAGTTTAATGGCGGGGAACACTGAAGCTTTCTTT